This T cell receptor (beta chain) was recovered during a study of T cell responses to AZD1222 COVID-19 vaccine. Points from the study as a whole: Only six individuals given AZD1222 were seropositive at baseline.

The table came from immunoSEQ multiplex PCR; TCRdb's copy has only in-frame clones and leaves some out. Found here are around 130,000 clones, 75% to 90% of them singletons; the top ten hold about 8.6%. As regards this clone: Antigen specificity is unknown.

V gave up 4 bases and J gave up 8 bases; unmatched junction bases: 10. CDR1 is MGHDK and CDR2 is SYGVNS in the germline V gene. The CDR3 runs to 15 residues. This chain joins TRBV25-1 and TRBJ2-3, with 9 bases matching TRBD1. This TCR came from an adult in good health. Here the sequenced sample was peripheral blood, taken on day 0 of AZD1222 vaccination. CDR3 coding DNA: TGTGCCAGCAGTGTTACAGGGGGCTTTATGGGTACGCAGTATTTT. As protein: CASSVTGGFMGTQYF.